What follows are 26 T cell receptor beta chains derived from one specimen sequenced in a study of CD8 T cells in ankylosing spondylitis. TCRdb reprocessed the 5' RACE reads with MiXCR, giving one entry per CDR3 protein. The sample yields 45,000 to 60,000 distinct CDR3 sequences, 6.5% to 9% seen once. The sequencing input was blood, either unsorted or a sorted T cell fraction (not recorded which). These receptors all stem from a female donor with ankylosing spondylitis or in good health (not recorded which).

This rearrangement joins TRBV7-1 to TRBJ2-7; TRBD2 matches 9 bases. TRBV7-1 is an ORF, and what it does is uncertain. This CDR3 region has 15 residues. V trimming: 3 bases; J trimming: 0 bases; junction bases outside the gene matches: 3. The CDR3 DNA reads as TGTGCCAGCAGCTCGACTAGCGGTCTCTCCTACGAGCAGTACTTC. Encoded protein: CASSSTSGLSYEQYF.

The rearrangement joins TRBV4-3 to TRBJ2-1; TRBD2 matches 11 bases. The CDR3 is 17 residues long. Germline V gene data show CDR1 as LGHNA and CDR2 as YSLEER. J gave up 8 bases and V 1 base, and 10 bases lay outside the gene matches. CDR3 nucleotide sequence: TGCGCCAGCAGCCAAGGGTACGGGACTAGCGGCTATGATGAGCAGTTCTTC. Protein: CASSQGYGTSGYDEQFF.

This clonotype was found many times. The rearrangement uses TRBV3-1 and TRBJ1-1; TRBD1 might be the D (5 bases). The CDR3 contains 14 residues. V was trimmed by 1 base and J by 12 bases, leaving 18 bases between them. The germline CDR1 and CDR2 sequences are LGHDT and YNNKEL (reference sequence). CDR3 protein: CASSQGGRAEVSFF. Here the CDR3 DNA reads TGTGCCAGCAGCCAAGGGGGGAGGGCTGAGGTATCTTTCTTT.

This clonotype came up many times. The chain recombines TRBV12-3 or TRBV12-4 with TRBJ1-5; 9 bases are a match to TRBD1. This CDR3 has 15 residues. Trimming cost V 3 bases and J 2 bases; bases outside gene matches: 2. As DNA, the CDR3 is TGTGCCAGCAGTTTGGGACAGGGCTGCAATCAGCCCCAGCATTTT. Translation gives CASSLGQGCNQPQHF.

This clonotype was observed many times. The V gene is TRBV15, the J gene TRBJ1-5, with a possible D match to TRBD1 (6 bases). V was trimmed by 8 bases and J by 3 bases, leaving 20 bases between them. The CDR3 sequence is 16 residues long. CDR1 LNHNV and CDR2 YYDKDF come from the germline V gene (reference sequence). In DNA, the CDR3 is TGTGCCACCTCGGTCGGAAGGCAGGGGATCAATCAGCCCCAGCATTTT. Its protein is CATSVGRQGINQPQHF.

This clonotype was detected many times. The rearrangement uses TRBV3-1 and TRBJ2-3; the match to TRBD2 covers 11 bases. Trimming took 3 bases from V and 4 from J; bases not matched to a gene: 12. This CDR3 has 18 amino acids. The V gene's germline CDR1 is LGHDT and CDR2 YNNKEL (reference sequence). CDR3: CASSQVPLAGGLPDTQYF. CDR3 coding DNA: TGTGCCAGCAGCCAGGTCCCATTAGCGGGGGGGCTTCCAGATACGCAGTATTTT.

The chain combines TRBV19 with TRBJ2-1; TRBD1 matches at 8 bases. The CDR3 sequence is 14 residues long. Germline values: CDR1 LNHDA, CDR2 SQIVND (reference sequence). V shed 10 bases, J shed 4 bases, and the junction held 9 bases outside the gene matches. CDR3 DNA: TGTGCCACTCTTCCGGGACAGGCGTACAATGAGCAGTTCTTC. It specifies CATLPGQAYNEQFF. The whole variable domain, filled in from reference TRBV19 and TRBJ2-1, reads DGGITQSPKYLFRKEGQNVTLSCEQNLNHDAMYWYRQDPGQGLRLIYYSQIVNDFQKGDIAEGYSVSREKKESFPLTVTSAQKNPTAFYLCATLPGQAYNEQFFGPGTRLTVL.

This clonotype has ten or more counts. The V and J genes are TRBV3-1 and TRBJ1-1; 10 bases are shared with TRBD1. V lost 4 bases, J lost 4 bases, and 3 bases stayed unmatched. Germline V CDR1 and CDR2: LGHDT, YNNKEL (reference sequence). The CDR3 totals 14 residues. Here the CDR3 reads CASSPRDRGTEAFF. CDR3 DNA sequence: TGTGCCAGCAGCCCCCGGGACAGGGGCACTGAAGCTTTCTTT.

This clonotype has a count of ten or more. The chain couples TRBV5-1 to TRBJ2-7; D is unclear. The germline gives CDR1 SGHRS, CDR2 YFSETQ. Trimming pared 2 bases from V and 5 bases from J, leaving 14 bases between. CDR3 length equals 14 residues. As DNA, the CDR3 is TGCGCCAGCAGCTTCCGGGTCCCTGACCACGAGCAGTACTTC. It is translated as CASSFRVPDHEQYF. The full variable domain, in which reference TRBV5-1 and TRBJ2-7 provide the parts outside the CDR3, is KAGVTQTPRYLIKTRGQQVTLSCSPISGHRSVSWYQQTPGQGLQFLFEYFSETQRNKGNFPGRFSGRQFSNSRSEMNVSTLELGDSALYLCASSFRVPDHEQYFGPGTRLTVT.

This clonotype was recorded only once. The chain links TRBV3-1 to TRBJ2-3; 11 bases fit TRBD1. Germline V gene sequence: CDR1 LGHDT, CDR2 YNNKEL (reference sequence). V lost 0 bases, J lost 4 bases, and 9 bases stayed unmatched. The CDR3 sequence is 18 residues long. The CDR3 protein is CASSQEQMGQGGPDTQYF. The CDR3 coding sequence is TGTGCCAGCAGCCAAGAACAAATGGGACAGGGGGGGCCAGATACGCAGTATTTT.

This rearrangement joins TRBV20-1 to TRBJ2-1; D perhaps matches TRBD2 (5 bases). The CDR3 totals 16 residues. Germline assignment: CDR1 DFQATT and CDR2 SNEGSKA (reference sequence). Trimming stripped 0 bases from V and 2 bases from J, with 14 bases between. The CDR3 loop is CSAREGAGLAYNEQFF. The CDR3 DNA follows: TGCAGTGCTAGAGAGGGCGCGGGTCTAGCCTACAATGAGCAGTTCTTC.

This clonotype occurred many times. This sequence joins TRBV12-3 or TRBV12-4 and TRBJ2-2, with a weak D call TRBD2 (5 bases). Trimming pared 7 bases from V and 7 bases from J, leaving 13 bases between. CDR3 size: 13 residues. Written as DNA, the CDR3 is TGTGCCAGCAACGTAATAGGGAGCGGGGAGCTGTTTTTT. The encoded protein is CASNVIGSGELFF.

This clonotype occurred a few times. The chain combines TRBV19 with TRBJ2-6; D possibly uses TRBD1 or TRBD2 (5 bases each). The V and J ends lost 8 bases and 0 bases respectively, with 17 bases between them. This CDR3 is 17 amino acids long. Germline CDR1 LNHDA, CDR2 SQIVND (reference sequence). The CDR3 DNA reads as TGTGCCAGTCAAAGGTTGGGACGAGACTCTGGGGCCAACGTCCTGACTTTC. Residues: CASQRLGRDSGANVLTF.

This clonotype was observed at least ten times. The rearrangement joins TRBV29-1 to TRBJ2-1, with TRBD2 matching 10 bases. This CDR3 contains 15 residues. Per the germline V gene, CDR1 is SQVTM and CDR2 is ANQGSEA. After removal of 4 bases from V and 8 bases from J, the junction contained 11 bases not matched to a gene. Here the CDR3 DNA reads TGCAGCGTTGTCGGGGCTAGCGGGGGACGGGATGAGCAGTTCTTC. Protein: CSVVGASGGRDEQFF.

The table lists this clonotype with many counts. The chain recombines TRBV2 with TRBJ2-7; possibly TRBD1 or TRBD2 for D (5 bases each). Trimming removed 4 bases from V and 5 bases from J, with 9 bases in between. Germline CDR1 reads SNHLY; CDR2 reads FYNNEI. This CDR3 is 12 amino acids long. The CDR3 nucleotides are TGTGCCAGCAGTGGGGACGGTGACGAGCAGTACTTC. Translation gives CASSGDGDEQYF.

The V and J genes are TRBV14 and TRBJ1-1, with 7 bases identical to TRBD1. The germline V gene has CDR1 SGHDN and CDR2 FVKESK. The CDR3 is 15 amino acids. Trimming took 4 bases from V and 4 from J; bases not matched to a gene: 9. The CDR3 reads CASSRTLTGATEAFF. The CDR3 DNA is TGTGCCAGCAGCCGGACCTTAACAGGGGCCACTGAAGCTTTCTTT.

This clonotype was observed at least ten times. The CDR3 is CASRITGYPGNTIYF. The CDR3 DNA reads TGTGCCAGCCGAATTACAGGGTATCCTGGAAACACCATATATTTT. The genes are TRBV27 and TRBJ1-3; possibly TRBD1 for D (6 bases). Trimming took 8 bases from V and 2 from J, leaving 16 bases between them. The CDR3 sequence is 15 residues long. Germline-derived CDR1 and CDR2 are MNHEY and SMNVEV (reference sequence).

The table lists this clonotype with many counts. The rearrangement joins TRBV4-3 to TRBJ2-2; 7 nucleotides agree with TRBD1. The CDR3 is 17 amino acids. CDR1 and CDR2 (germline): LGHNA, YSLEER. V lost 0 bases and J lost 6; bases outside the gene matches: 10. The CDR3 sequence: CASSQDLAGGLAGELFF. The CDR3 bases are TGCGCCAGCAGCCAAGATCTTGCAGGGGGTTTAGCCGGGGAGCTGTTTTTT.

This clonotype was picked up many times. This chain uses TRBV7-2 with TRBJ1-5; unclear D gene. Trimming stripped 0 bases from V and 7 bases from J, with 7 bases between. The germline V gene encodes CDR1 SGHTA and CDR2 FQGNSA. CDR3 length: 13 amino acids. The CDR3 here is CASSLAGEQPQHF. The DNA for the CDR3 is TGTGCCAGCAGCTTAGCGGGAGAACAGCCCCAGCATTTT.

This clonotype was counted many times. The genes are TRBV19 and TRBJ1-1; D gene unclear. This CDR3 is 13 amino acids long. The V gene lost 7 bases and the J gene lost 1 base, with 10 bases spanning the gap. The germline gives CDR1 LNHDA, CDR2 SQIVND (reference sequence). As DNA, the CDR3 is TGTGCCAGTACCAATCGACAGAACACTGAAGCTTTCTTT. Translating gives CASTNRQNTEAFF.

This clonotype came up many times. The chain combines TRBV12-3 or TRBV12-4 with TRBJ1-4, with D unresolved. V lost 2 bases to trimming and J lost 8 bases, with 6 bases between them. The CDR3 length is 12 residues. In nucleotides, the CDR3 is TGTGCCAGCAGTTTATGGAGAGAAAAACTGTTTTTT. It yields the protein CASSLWREKLFF.

This clonotype has at least ten counts. The gene calls are TRBV10-3 and TRBJ2-5; D not resolved. Germline V gene lookup returns CDR1 ENHRY and CDR2 SYGVKD. Trimming cost V 0 bases and J 2 bases, with 10 bases left between them. This CDR3 region has 15 residues. The CDR3 reads CAISESGIRQETQYF. For the CDR3, the DNA is TGTGCCATCAGTGAGTCCGGAATAAGACAAGAGACCCAGTACTTC.

This clonotype was counted ten times or more. CDR3 DNA: TGTGCCAGCAGTCCCTCCGGGACGGGAACCTACAATGAGCAGTTCTTC. This sequence encodes CASSPSGTGTYNEQFF. This chain uses TRBV12-3 or TRBV12-4 with TRBJ2-1, with D perhaps being TRBD1 or TRBD2 (5 bases each). The CDR3 is 16 amino acids. Between the trimmed V and J ends, which lost 5 bases and 2 bases, there was a span of 16 bases.

In this sample, this clonotype turned up many times. The chain has TRBV9 and TRBJ2-5; TRBD2 is a possible D gene (6 bases). The CDR3 length is 16 residues. The V end lost 4 bases, the J end lost 3 bases, and 19 bases lay between the germline ends. Germline V gene sequence: CDR1 SGDLS, CDR2 YYNGEE. In nucleotides, the CDR3 is TGTGCCAGCAGCTTCTCGACTAGTCTGGGAAAAGAGACCCAGTACTTC. It specifies CASSFSTSLGKETQYF.

This clonotype was seen at least ten times. The chain joins TRBV12-3 or TRBV12-4 to TRBJ1-6, with D uncertain. The CDR3 is 15 residues long. With 2 bases removed from V and 0 bases from J, the gap between germline ends came to 5 bases. The CDR3 protein is CASSLTYSYNSPLHF. The CDR3 DNA reads TGTGCCAGCAGTTTAACTTACTCCTATAATTCACCCCTCCACTTT.

This clonotype was picked up many times. The rearrangement uses TRBV20-1 and TRBJ1-1; maybe TRBD1 (5 bases). CDR1 DFQATT and CDR2 SNEGSKA come from the germline V gene (reference sequence). The CDR3 runs 13 residues. V was trimmed by 2 bases and J by 6 bases, leaving 13 bases between them. The CDR3: CSARSGGRAEAFF. In nucleotides, the CDR3 is TGCAGTGCTAGATCGGGGGGGAGAGCTGAAGCTTTCTTT.